This passage covers 12 T cell receptor beta chains from one sample sequenced in a study of T cell changes during pregnancy in multiple sclerosis. Sequencing was performed with immunoSEQ multiplex PCR; in TCRdb, only in-frame clones are kept and a portion is missing. The top ten clones hold about 2% of a sample with 65,000 or so clones, less than 95% of them seen once. This material consisted of peripheral blood, taken in the second trimester of pregnancy. Receptor source: a female donor in good health, enrolled as a control in a pregnancy study.

This clone was seen a single time. This chain uses TRBV7-2 with TRBJ2-1; 11 nucleotides agree with TRBD2. CDR3 length: 16 residues. After removal of 1 base from V and 4 bases from J, the junction contained 3 bases not matched to a gene. The germline CDR1 and CDR2 sequences are SGHTA and FQGNSA. As DNA, the CDR3 is TGTGCCAGCAGCTTAGTTGGGACTAGCGGTTACAATGAGCAGTTCTTC. It encodes CASSLVGTSGYNEQFF.

This chain connects TRBV2 to TRBJ2-1, with a possible D match to TRBD1 (5 bases). Germline V CDR1 and CDR2: SNHLY, FYNNEI. V was shortened by 2 bases and J by 7 bases, with 15 bases between the two germline ends. The CDR3 loop spans 15 amino acids. This chain's CDR3 is CASSELGQGTNEQFF. The CDR3 DNA follows: TGTGCCAGCAGTGAACTTGGGCAGGGTACGAATGAGCAGTTCTTC.

V gene TRBV27 combines with J gene TRBJ1-2; D may be TRBD1 (5 bases). CDR1 and CDR2 (germline): MNHEY, SMNVEV (reference sequence). The CDR3 length is 13 residues. Trimming stripped 3 bases from V and 0 bases from J, with 5 bases between. This CDR3 is CASSLDTNYGYTF. Here the CDR3 DNA reads TGTGCCAGCAGTTTGGACACTAACTATGGCTACACCTTC.

The V and J genes are TRBV2 and TRBJ2-1; tentative D call: TRBD2 (6 bases). CDR1 and CDR2 (germline): SNHLY, FYNNEI. V dropped 11 bases and J dropped 6 bases, with 20 bases sitting between them. The CDR3 totals 14 residues. CDR3 protein: CAGSTGLPGNEQFF. The CDR3 nucleotides read TGTGCCGGCTCGACGGGACTGCCGGGCAATGAGCAGTTCTTC.

The chain has TRBV25-1 and TRBJ2-1; 9 bases line up with TRBD2. Unmatched junction bases numbered 9, after V lost 6 bases and J lost 6 bases. CDR1 and CDR2 from the germline V gene are MGHDK and SYGVNS. The CDR3 totals 15 residues. CDR3 sequence (DNA): TGTGCCAGCAGCGCCGGGACTAGCCTTGGCAATGAGCAGTTCTTC. It is translated as CASSAGTSLGNEQFF.

V and J are TRBV5-4 and TRBJ2-5, with D unclear. Germline CDR1 SGHNT, CDR2 YYREEE (reference sequence). Trimming took 0 bases from V and 1 from J, leaving 7 bases between them. The CDR3 sequence is 14 residues long. The CDR3 here is CASSLGLRQETQYF. The DNA for the CDR3 is TGTGCCAGCAGCTTGGGACTCCGCCAAGAGACCCAGTACTTC.

This clone was detected once. The chain is built from TRBV5-1 and TRBJ2-3; 8 positions agree with TRBD1. The length of the CDR3 is 15 residues. Unmatched junction bases numbered 6, after V lost 3 bases and J lost 3 bases. Germline V gene lookup returns CDR1 SGHRS and CDR2 YFSETQ. The CDR3 DNA is TGCGCCAGCAGCTCGAAACGACAGGGGACAGATACGCAGTATTTT. Protein sequence: CASSSKRQGTDTQYF.

The chain uses TRBV9 and TRBJ2-3; D remains ambiguous. Trimming took off 2 bases at V and 0 bases at J, with 7 bases between the two ends. The V gene's germline CDR1 is SGDLS and CDR2 YYNGEE. The CDR3 runs to 14 residues. For the CDR3, the DNA is TGTGCCAGCAGCGTTGTTCAAAGCACAGATACGCAGTATTTT. Encoded protein: CASSVVQSTDTQYF.

The chain is built from TRBV6-5 and TRBJ1-4; tentatively, D is TRBD1 (5 bases). CDR1 and CDR2 (germline): MNHEY, SVGAGI. V was trimmed by 7 bases and J by 8 bases, leaving 14 bases between them. This CDR3 is built from 13 residues. The CDR3 spells CASKGVGEEKLFF. The CDR3 region has the DNA TGTGCCAGCAAAGGGGTCGGCGAGGAAAAACTGTTTTTT.

The chain is built from TRBV12-5 and TRBJ2-7; no reliable D call. Trimming took 1 base from V and 0 from J, leaving 10 bases between them. The CDR3 is 15 residues long. CDR1 is LGHNT and CDR2 is FRNRAP in the germline V gene. CDR3 region: CASGLGQTGSYEQYF. The CDR3, as DNA: TGTGCTAGTGGTTTGGGGCAGACGGGCTCCTACGAGCAGTACTTC.

This clone was picked up a small number of times. The CDR3 region is CASSDGLAGNNEQFF. The CDR3 coding sequence is TGTGCCAGCAGTGATGGACTAGCGGGGAACAATGAGCAGTTCTTC. The chain uses TRBV6-4 and TRBJ2-1; TRBD2 matches at 12 bases. Trimming at V came to 3 bases and at J to 5 bases, leaving 2 bases not matched to a gene. Germline values: CDR1 MRHNA, CDR2 SNTAGT. The CDR3 sequence is 15 residues long.

V gene TRBV7-3 combines with J gene TRBJ2-1, with 8 bases that match TRBD2. J was trimmed by 8 bases and V by 5 bases; bases with no gene match: 11. CDR3 length: 15 residues. Germline V gives CDR1 SGHTA, CDR2 FQGTGA. The CDR3 DNA reads TGTGCCAGCAGCGCCGCCGGGGGGGCTATCGATGAGCAGTTCTTC. Translation: CASSAAGGAIDEQFF.